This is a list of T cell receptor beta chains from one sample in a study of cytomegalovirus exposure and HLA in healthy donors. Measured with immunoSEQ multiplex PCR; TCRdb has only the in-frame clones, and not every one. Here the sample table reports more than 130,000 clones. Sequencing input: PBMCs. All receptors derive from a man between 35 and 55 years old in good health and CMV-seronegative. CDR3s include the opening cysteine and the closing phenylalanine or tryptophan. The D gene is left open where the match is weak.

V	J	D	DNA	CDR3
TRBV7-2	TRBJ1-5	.	TGTGCCAGCAGCCACCCATCGGGTAGCCAATTTGATCAGCCCCAGCATTTT	CASSHPSGSQFDQPQHF
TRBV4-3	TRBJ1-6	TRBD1	TGCGCCAGCAGCCATAGACAGGGGGAAGGTTCACCCCTCCACTTT	CASSHRQGEGSPLHF
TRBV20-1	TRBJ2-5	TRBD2	TGCAGTGGGGGAGGGCCAGAGACCCAGTACTTC	CSGGGPETQYF
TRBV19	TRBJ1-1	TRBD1	TGTGCCAGTACCTTGGGACAGGGGACTGAAGCTTTCTTT	CASTLGQGTEAFF
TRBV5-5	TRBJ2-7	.	TGTGCCAGCTCCGAGGCGGGGAAGGTAGGGGAGCAGTACTTC	CASSEAGKVGEQYF
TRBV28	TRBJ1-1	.	TGTGCCAGCACCTTACGGACAGAACAGAACACTGAAGCTTTCTTT	CASTLRTEQNTEAFF
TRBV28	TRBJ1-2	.	TGTGCCAGCAGTCCCGGGGGAGGGTGGGGTAACTATGGCTACACCTTC	CASSPGGGWGNYGYTF
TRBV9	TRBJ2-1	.	TGTGCCAGCAGCCAAGTGGGGGGGGGCCCGGGGAATGAGCAGTTCTTC	CASSQVGGGPGNEQFF
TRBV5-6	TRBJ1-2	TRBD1	TGTGCCAGCAGCTTGGCCGGGACAGGGAACTATGGCTACACCTTC	CASSLAGTGNYGYTF
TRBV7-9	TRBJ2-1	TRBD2	TGTGCCAGCAGGCTAGCGGGATACAATGAGCAGTTCTTC	CASRLAGYNEQFF
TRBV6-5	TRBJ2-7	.	TGTGCCAGCAGTTACTCCCGAGACTACGAGCAGTACTTC	CASSYSRDYEQYF
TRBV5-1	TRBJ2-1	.	TGCGCCAGCAGCTTGGCCGGGAACTTTTACAATGAGCAGTTCTTC	CASSLAGNFYNEQFF
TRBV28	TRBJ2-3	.	TGTGCCAGCACCTATCCTTTGGGGGCGGGGGCACCAGATACGCAGTATTTT	CASTYPLGAGAPDTQYF
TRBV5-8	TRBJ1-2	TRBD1	TGTGCCAGCAGCCCCCTGACAGGGAACTATGGCTACACCTTC	CASSPLTGNYGYTF
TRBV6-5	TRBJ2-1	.	TGTGCCAGCAGTTACGTGGGACAAAATGAGCAGTTCTTC	CASSYVGQNEQFF
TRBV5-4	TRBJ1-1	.	TGTGCCAGCAGCTTTATTGGGCAGAACACTGAAGCTTTCTTT	CASSFIGQNTEAFF
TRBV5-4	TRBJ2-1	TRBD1	TGTGCCAGCAGCACTAAACAGGGGAACAATGAGCAGTTCTTC	CASSTKQGNNEQFF
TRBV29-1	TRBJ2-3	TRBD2	TGCAGCGTGCGCCCGCCCCTAGCGGGGACAGATACGCAGTATTTT	CSVRPPLAGTDTQYF
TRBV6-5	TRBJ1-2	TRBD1	TGTGCCAGCAGTCGGACAGGGGGCGGATATGGCTACACCTTC	CASSRTGGGYGYTF
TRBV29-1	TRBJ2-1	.	TGCAGCGTTGGTGGGGGCAGATCCTACAATGAGCAGTTCTTC	CSVGGGRSYNEQFF
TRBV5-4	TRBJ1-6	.	TGTGCCAGCAGCTTGGGCAGGGTAACATCTAATTCACCCCTCCACTTT	CASSLGRVTSNSPLHF
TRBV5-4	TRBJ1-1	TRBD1	TGTGCCAGCAGCCAGGGCGGGACAGGGAGGGCTGAAGCTTTCTTT	CASSQGGTGRAEAFF
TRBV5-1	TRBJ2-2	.	TGCGCCAGCAGCCTAGCCCCCGGGGAGCTGTTTTTT	CASSLAPGELFF
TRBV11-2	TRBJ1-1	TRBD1	TGTGCCAGCAGTCCGGACAGGGGTACGGCTTTCTTT	CASSPDRGTAFF
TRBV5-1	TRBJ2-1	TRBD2	TGCGCCAGCAGCTTGGCTAGCGGGTCCACCAACTACAATGAGCAGTTCTTC	CASSLASGSTNYNEQFF
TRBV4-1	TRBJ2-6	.	TGCGCCAGCAGCCAAGACCTCACGGGGGCTGGGGCCAACGTCCTGACTTTC	CASSQDLTGAGANVLTF
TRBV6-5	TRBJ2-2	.	TGTGCCAGCAGAAGGACAGAAACAAACACCGGGGAGCTGTTTTTT	CASRRTETNTGELFF
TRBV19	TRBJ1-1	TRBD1	TGTGCCAGTAGTATGTCGTCTGGACAGGGTAACACTGAAGCTTTCTTT	CASSMSSGQGNTEAFF
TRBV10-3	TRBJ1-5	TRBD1	TGTGCCATCAGTGAGGGACAGGCGAGCAATCAGCCCCAGCATTTT	CAISEGQASNQPQHF
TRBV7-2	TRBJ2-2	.	TGTGCCAGCAGCCAGTGGGGAGCGGACACCGGGGAGCTGTTTTTT	CASSQWGADTGELFF
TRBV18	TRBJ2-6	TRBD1	TGTGCCAGCGCTAACACCGGGACAGGAGTCTCTGGGGCCAACGTCCTGACTTTC	CASANTGTGVSGANVLTF
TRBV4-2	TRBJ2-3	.	TGTGCCAGCAGCCAACGGGGGAGCACAGATACGCAGTATTTT	CASSQRGSTDTQYF
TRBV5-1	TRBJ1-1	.	TGCGCCAGCAGCTTGGATGAGGGTAGGCCTGAAGCTTTCTTT	CASSLDEGRPEAFF
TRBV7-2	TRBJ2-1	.	TGTGCCAGCAGTCTCGTATTGAATGAGCAGTTCTTC	CASSLVLNEQFF
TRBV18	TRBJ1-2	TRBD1	TGTGCCAGCTCACCCGGGACAGGGGGGAATGGCTACACCTTC	CASSPGTGGNGYTF
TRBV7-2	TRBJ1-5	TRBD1	TGTGCCAGCAGCGCGGGACAGGGAAAGGGGCAGCCCCAGCATTTT	CASSAGQGKGQPQHF
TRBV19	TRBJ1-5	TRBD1	TGTGCCAGTAGTTGGACAGGGGGTAGCAATCAGCCCCAGCATTTT	CASSWTGGSNQPQHF
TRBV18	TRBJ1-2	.	TGTGCCAGCTCACCTAACACCATTTCTAACTATGGCTACACCTTC	CASSPNTISNYGYTF
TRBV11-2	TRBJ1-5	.	TGTGCCAGCAGCCCAGACAGGAATCAGCCCCAGCATTTT	CASSPDRNQPQHF
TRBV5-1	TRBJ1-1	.	TGCGCCAGCAGCTTGGTACCCCCAGCTAGCCTTGAAGCTTTCTTT	CASSLVPPASLEAFF
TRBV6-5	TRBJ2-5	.	TGTGCCAGCAGTTACAAGGACTTCAGGACCCAGTACTTC	CASSYKDFRTQYF
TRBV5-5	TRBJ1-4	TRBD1	TGTGCCAGCAGCTTGGCCGGGGGGACAGGGGGCGAAAAACTGTTTTTT	CASSLAGGTGGEKLFF
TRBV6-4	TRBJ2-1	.	TGTGCCAGCAAGAAAGGAAGGGACTTGCCTGGTGGAAATGAGCAGTTCTTC	CASKKGRDLPGGNEQFF
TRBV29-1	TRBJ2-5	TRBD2	TGCAGCGTTGCACTAGCGGGTAACCAAGAGACCCAGTACTTC	CSVALAGNQETQYF
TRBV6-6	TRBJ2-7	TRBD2	TGTGCCAGCGGTCGAGCGGGGGGCGGAACCTACGAGCAGTACTTC	CASGRAGGGTYEQYF
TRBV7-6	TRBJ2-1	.	TGTGCCAGCAGCAGAGAGACCTCCGGGGGTTTCAATGAGCAGTTCTTC	CASSRETSGGFNEQFF
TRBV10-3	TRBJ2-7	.	TGTGCCATCAGTGAGTCGATGAGGTCGGGCTACGAGCAGTACTTC	CAISESMRSGYEQYF
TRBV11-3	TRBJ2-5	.	TGTGCCAGCAGCTTACCCCCTGGCGGGGGCGAATGCGAGACCCAGTACTTC	CASSLPPGGGECETQYF
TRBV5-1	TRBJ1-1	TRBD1	TGCGCCAGCAGCGGACAGGGGGGGAACACTGAAGCTTTCTTT	CASSGQGGNTEAFF
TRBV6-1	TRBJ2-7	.	TGTGCCAGCAGTGCGCAGGGAATCTACGAGCAGTACTTC	CASSAQGIYEQYF
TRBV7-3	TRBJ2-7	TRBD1	TGTGCCAGCAGCTTAGATGGGACAGGGGCATACGAGCAGTACTTC	CASSLDGTGAYEQYF
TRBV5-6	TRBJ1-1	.	TGTGCCAGCAGCTTGGTGTCAGGGCCTGAAGCTTTCTTT	CASSLVSGPEAFF
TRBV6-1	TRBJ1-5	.	TGTGCCAGCAGTGAATCGGGAGGCGATCAGCCCCAGCATTTT	CASSESGGDQPQHF
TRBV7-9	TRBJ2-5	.	TGTGCCAGCAGCCTTATCTCCGGGCAAGAGACCCAGTACTTC	CASSLISGQETQYF
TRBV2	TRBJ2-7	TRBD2	TGTGCCAGCTACCAAAGCGGGGGCGAGCAGTACTTC	CASYQSGGEQYF
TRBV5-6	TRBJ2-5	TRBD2	TGTGCCAGCAGCTTTACTAGCGGGGGGGAAGAGACCCAGTACTTC	CASSFTSGGEETQYF
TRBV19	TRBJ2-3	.	TGTGCCAGTAGTATGGCGGCCTTTGGCACAGATACGCAGTATTTT	CASSMAAFGTDTQYF